This is a list of T cell receptor beta chains from one sample in a study of T-cell reconstitution after alpha-beta-depleted transplantation in children. TCRdb ran MiXCR on the PCR reads and lists one entry per CDR3 protein. This table has fewer than 750,000 distinct CDR3 sequences, around 27% appearing once. The material was PBMCs, obtained before TCRalphabeta/CD19-depleted stem cell transplant. The receptors derive from a boy less than two years old with Wiskott-Aldrich syndrome, due to receive a stem cell transplant. The CDR3 runs from the conserved cysteine through the conserved F or W. The order of the fields is D gene, V gene, clone size, J gene, CDR3 DNA, CDR3 protein. A D gene is named only where the DNA matches it firmly. Only some rows state a clone size, as once, few, many or a class for expanded clones.

D: .
V: TRBV20-1
size: .
J: TRBJ2-1
DNA: TGCAGTGCTGCACGCCTTGGACTACCCGAGGTCGATGAGCAGTTCTTC
CDR3: CSAARLGLPEVDEQFF

D: .
V: TRBV18
size: few
J: TRBJ2-1
DNA: TGTGCCAGCTCACCACCATCAATGCAGGATGAGCAGTTCTTC
CDR3: CASSPPSMQDEQFF

D: .
V: TRBV6-1
size: .
J: TRBJ2-1
DNA: TGTGCCAGCAGTACCCTAGGCTACAATGAGCAGTTCTTC
CDR3: CASSTLGYNEQFF

D: .
V: TRBV20-1
size: few
J: TRBJ2-2
DNA: TGCAGTGGATCAGGCAACACCGGGGAGCTGTTTTTT
CDR3: CSGSGNTGELFF

D: TRBD2
V: TRBV7-2
size: .
J: TRBJ2-1
DNA: TGTGCCAGCAGCGCTCGGACTAGCGGGAGTCCGTTCTTC
CDR3: CASSARTSGSPFF

D: TRBD1
V: TRBV5-6
size: few
J: TRBJ2-4
DNA: TGTGCCAGCAGCCCCAGACAGGGACGGAATTTAGCCAAAAACATTCAGTACTTC
CDR3: CASSPRQGRNLAKNIQYF

D: TRBD1
V: TRBV4-1
size: many
J: TRBJ1-1
DNA: TGCGCCAGCAGCCAAGGACAGGGGAACACTGAAGCTTTCTTT
CDR3: CASSQGQGNTEAFF

D: TRBD1
V: TRBV3-1
size: .
J: TRBJ2-7
DNA: TGTGCCAGCAGCCCGGGACAGCGCGAGCAGTACTTC
CDR3: CASSPGQREQYF

D: .
V: TRBV20-1
size: .
J: TRBJ1-5
DNA: TGCAGTGCTAGAGATCTCCGGGGGGGCAATCAGCCCCAGCATTTT
CDR3: CSARDLRGGNQPQHF

D: TRBD2
V: TRBV20-1
size: few
J: TRBJ2-1
DNA: TGCAGTGCTCCCGTGACTAGCGGGGGCCTATACAATGAGCAGTTCTTC
CDR3: CSAPVTSGGLYNEQFF

D: TRBD1
V: TRBV18
size: .
J: TRBJ2-3
DNA: TGTGCCAGCTCACCAATGATAGGGGGCAGCGCAGATACGCAGTATTTT
CDR3: CASSPMIGGSADTQYF

D: .
V: TRBV12-3/TRBV12-4
size: .
J: TRBJ2-3
DNA: TGTGCCAGCACCCCCCTCAGTAGAACCACAGATACGCAGTATTTT
CDR3: CASTPLSRTTDTQYF

D: .
V: TRBV25-1
size: few
J: TRBJ1-5
DNA: TGTGCCAGCAGTGAGAGGGTAGGTCTGCCCCAGCATTTT
CDR3: CASSERVGLPQHF

D: TRBD1
V: TRBV5-1
size: .
J: TRBJ2-7
DNA: TGCGCCAGCAGCCCTGACAGGGCAAGCTACGAGCAGTACTTC
CDR3: CASSPDRASYEQYF

D: TRBD1
V: TRBV18
size: .
J: TRBJ1-1
DNA: TGTGCCAGCTCACCACAGGGGGCTGGCACTGAAGCTTTCTTT
CDR3: CASSPQGAGTEAFF

D: .
V: TRBV29-1
size: .
J: TRBJ2-2
DNA: TGCAGCGTTCCGAATCCTCAGGGGATGGACACCGGGGAGCTGTTTTTT
CDR3: CSVPNPQGMDTGELFF

D: TRBD2
V: TRBV15
size: .
J: TRBJ2-7
DNA: TGTGCCACCAGCCGCCTAACTAGCGGCCCAACTTCCTCCTACGAGCAGTACTTC
CDR3: CATSRLTSGPTSSYEQYF

D: TRBD2
V: TRBV7-9
size: .
J: TRBJ2-3
DNA: TGTGCCAGCAGCTTAAGGACTAGCGGACTTAGCACAGATACGCAGTATTTT
CDR3: CASSLRTSGLSTDTQYF

D: TRBD1
V: TRBV12-3/TRBV12-4
size: few
J: TRBJ2-7
DNA: TGTGCCAGCAGCTCTAAGGGACAGGGTTCCTACGAGCAGTACTTC
CDR3: CASSSKGQGSYEQYF

D: TRBD2
V: TRBV5-1
size: .
J: TRBJ2-7
DNA: TGCGCCAGCAGCTTGCTAGCGGGGAATTACGAGCAGTACTTC
CDR3: CASSLLAGNYEQYF

D: .
V: TRBV29-1
size: few
J: TRBJ2-1
DNA: TGCAGCGTTAAGAAGAGGGGCTCCTACAATGAGCAGTTCTTC
CDR3: CSVKKRGSYNEQFF

D: TRBD2
V: TRBV20-1
size: .
J: TRBJ2-1
DNA: TGCAGTGCTAGGGCTAGCGGGAGGAGAGGGGGCAATGAGCAGTTCTTC
CDR3: CSARASGRRGGNEQFF